Below, one T cell receptor beta chain is given with its context. The data derive from a study of blood T cell repertoires in COVID-19. Across the study: Sample material is recorded as cDNA or gDNA derived from T cells, B-cell-depleted T cells, or PBMCs.

Ages ranged from about 18 to 90 years, with residence in more than 20 US areas. Each participant's cohort was designated according to participant-reported clinical history. Trimming removed 9 bases at V and 11 bases at J, with 13 bases between. CDR1 is MNHEY, CDR2 SMNVEV, per germline (reference sequence). This CDR3 comprises 10 residues. Libraries were prepared by immunoSEQ multiplex PCR; TCRdb keeps only in-frame clonotypes and omits some of them. Here the sample spans about 320,000 clones, 85% to 95% being singletons. This receptor was taken from a woman in her 30s who had been exposed to COVID-19. The J gene is TRBJ1-1, the V gene TRBV27, with D possibly TRBD1 on 5 matching bases. The source material was PBMCs or T cells enriched from blood (not recorded which). This chain's CDR3 is CASGRGSAFF. CDR3 bases: TGTGCCAGTGGGAGGGGATCGGCTTTCTTT.